This TCR beta chain was observed in a study of PD-1 blockade in classical Hodgkin lymphoma. Across the whole study: Patients were treated with nivolumab at 3 mg/kg, and this was given intravenously every 2 weeks.

CDR1 is MNHEY, CDR2 SVGAGI, per germline. The CDR3 loop spans 13 amino acids. V gave up 11 bases and J gave up 1 base, with 14 bases separating them. About this clone itself: Its antigen is not known.

Each patient relapsed following autologous stem cell transplantation, and prior brentuximab vedotin exposure differed. The study, taken as a whole, reports: CD4+ TCR diversity rose significantly by C4D1, and CD8+ TCR diversity did not. As was reported, newly diagnosed patients showed lower baseline TCR diversity than healthy donors did. Individuals who commenced nivolumab within less than 1 year of ASCT were excluded.

The data were produced by immunoSEQ multiplex PCR, yet TCRdb's version contains in-frame clones alone and is incomplete. Altogether about 150,000 clones are present, approximately 80% being singletons, with the ten largest covering 7.5% to 10%. This receptor was obtained from a human donor with classical Hodgkin lymphoma. V usage is TRBV6-5 and J usage is TRBJ1-1; no reliable D call. The specimen comprised peripheral blood mononuclear cells (PBMCs), sampled before the second cycle of nivolumab. The CDR3 is CASRGSRNTEAFF. The CDR3, as DNA: TGTGCCTCCCGGGGAAGCCGGAACACTGAAGCTTTCTTT.